A single sample gave rise to the 15 T cell receptor beta chains below, sequenced in a study of blood T cells in healthy people across ages. Combining a sample-barcoded 5' primer with a J-beta primer mix, a second PCR ran for about 7 to 12 cycles. TCRdb ran MiXCR on the 5' RACE reads and lists one entry per CDR3 protein. The sample consists of more than 650,000 distinct CDR3 sequences, 20% to 25% of them appearing once. The sample was blood. These receptors originate from a man in his 70s in good health.

This clonotype was detected a few times. This chain joins TRBV12-3 or TRBV12-4 and TRBJ2-6; D uncertain. This CDR3 is built from 16 residues. V lost 0 bases, J lost 0 bases, and 6 bases lay in between. The CDR3 bases are TGTGCCAGCAGTTTAGCAGGCCTCTCTGGGGCCAACGTCCTGACTTTC. It yields the protein CASSLAGLSGANVLTF.

This clonotype was counted between two and nine times. The rearrangement uses TRBV20-1 and TRBJ2-7; D not certain. This CDR3 has 11 residues. The V gene lost 6 bases and the J gene lost 0 bases, with 6 bases spanning the gap. Germline lookup yields CDR1 DFQATT and CDR2 SNEGSKA (reference sequence). The CDR3 DNA follows: TGCAGTGCCCCATCCTCCTACGAGCAGTACTTC. Its protein is CSAPSSYEQYF.

The chain carries TRBV7-9 and TRBJ2-5, with 7 nucleotides matching TRBD2. CDR3 size: 13 residues. Germline V gene data show CDR1 as SEHNR and CDR2 as FQNEAQ (reference sequence). V gave up 6 bases and J gave up 3 bases; unmatched junction bases: 4. Here the CDR3 reads CASSWGLKETQYF. As DNA, the CDR3 is TGTGCCAGCAGTTGGGGACTAAAAGAGACCCAGTACTTC.

This clonotype was seen more than once but under ten times. The rearrangement uses TRBV12-3 or TRBV12-4 and TRBJ2-3; D is possibly TRBD1 or TRBD2 (5 bases each). The length of the CDR3 is 15 residues. V lost 6 bases and J lost 2, with 15 bases in between. The CDR3 loop is CASSSHGTLTDTQYF. Here the CDR3 DNA reads TGTGCCAGCAGCAGCCATGGGACCCTCACAGATACGCAGTATTTT.

The chain joins TRBV7-9 to TRBJ1-2; D may be TRBD1 (6 bases). Trimming took 5 bases from V and 1 from J, leaving 14 bases between them. There are 15 residues in the CDR3. Germline V lookup: CDR1 SEHNR, CDR2 FQNEAQ (reference sequence). The CDR3 DNA follows: TGTGCCAGCAGCCCACAGGGACTGGGTAACTATGGCTACACCTTC. As protein: CASSPQGLGNYGYTF.

The V call is TRBV13, the J call TRBJ2-7, with 8 bases matching TRBD1. Germline CDR1 and CDR2: PRHDT and FYEKMQ (reference sequence). This CDR3 has 16 amino acids. V dropped 0 bases and J dropped 1; count of bases not matched to a gene: 5. The CDR3 here is CASSLGLQGASYEQYF. In nucleotides, the CDR3 is TGTGCCAGCAGCTTAGGCCTCCAGGGGGCGTCCTACGAGCAGTACTTC.

This clonotype was observed at least ten times. The chain couples TRBV24-1 to TRBJ2-3, with D perhaps TRBD1 (5 bases). CDR1 and CDR2 (germline): KGHDR, SFDVKD. The V and J ends lost 4 bases and 3 bases respectively, with 13 bases between them. The CDR3 covers 15 residues. Written as DNA, the CDR3 is TGTGCCACCAGTGAAGGCAGGGCAGGGACAGATACGCAGTATTTT. This codes for CATSEGRAGTDTQYF.

Only a few counts were recorded for this clonotype. J is TRBJ2-2 and V is TRBV11-2; D might be TRBD1 (5 bases). V lost 5 bases to trimming and J lost 0 bases, with 13 bases between them. Germline V CDR1 and CDR2: SGHAT, FQNNGV. The CDR3 loop spans 16 amino acids. The CDR3 sequence is CASSPSWGANTGELFF. The CDR3, as DNA: TGTGCCAGCAGCCCCTCATGGGGCGCGAACACCGGGGAGCTGTTTTTT.

The rearrangement joins TRBV2 to TRBJ2-1; 8 nucleotides align to TRBD2. The ends lost 4 bases at V and 9 bases at J; junction bases unmatched: 14. In germline, CDR1 is SNHLY, CDR2 FYNNEI. This CDR3 is built from 16 residues. The CDR3, as DNA: TGTGCCAGCAGTGTTGCGCCTAGCGGGTTGCAAGGTGAGCAGTTCTTC. This gives the protein CASSVAPSGLQGEQFF.

This chain uses TRBV5-1 with TRBJ2-5; 10 nucleotides match TRBD1. With 4 bases clipped from V and 3 bases from J, the junction kept 9 bases outside the gene matches. Germline V gene data show CDR1 as SGHRS and CDR2 as YFSETQ. The CDR3 extends over 16 amino acids. CDR3 nucleotides: TGCGCCAGCAGCCAAGGACAGGGGGTGTTAGAAGAGACCCAGTACTTC. Protein: CASSQGQGVLEETQYF.

This clonotype was observed a few times. The rearrangement joins TRBV29-1 to TRBJ2-5, with TRBD2 as a possible D gene (6 bases). CDR1 and CDR2 (germline): SQVTM, ANQGSEA. V gave up 4 bases and J gave up 2 bases, with 14 bases separating them. The CDR3 loop spans 14 amino acids. The DNA of the CDR3 is TGCAGCGTTGTAAAATTTGCGGGGCAAGAGACCCAGTACTTC. The encoded protein is CSVVKFAGQETQYF.

V is TRBV29-1 and J is TRBJ2-1; no reliable D call. Trimming took 4 bases from V and 8 from J, leaving 6 bases between them. Germline values: CDR1 SQVTM, CDR2 ANQGSEA. The CDR3 covers 10 residues. CDR3 in amino acids: CSVGYDEQFF. CDR3 DNA: TGCAGCGTTGGATACGATGAGCAGTTCTTC.

In this sample, this clonotype turned up a few times. The chain is built from TRBV5-1 and TRBJ1-6; 7 nucleotides line up with TRBD1. V dropped 0 bases and J dropped 10; count of bases not matched to a gene: 7. The germline gives CDR1 SGHRS, CDR2 YFSETQ. The CDR3 extends over 15 amino acids. CDR3 sequence reads: CASSLDGQVRSPLHF. The CDR3 bases are TGCGCCAGCAGCTTGGACGGACAGGTTCGGTCACCCCTCCACTTT.

This clonotype has a handful of counts. The V gene is TRBV28, the J gene TRBJ2-3, with D uncertain. The CDR3 is 14 amino acids. V shed 5 bases and J shed 4 bases, with 13 bases lying between them. Germline lookup yields CDR1 MDHEN and CDR2 SYDVKM. DNA for the CDR3: TGTGCCAGCAGTCCCCCCGGGTCGCCAGATACGCAGTATTTT. Its translation: CASSPPGSPDTQYF.

This clonotype was found a few times. CDR3 bases: TGTGCCAGCAGACAATACTCCCTCGGAGAAGCTTTCTTT. It is translated as CASRQYSLGEAFF. The chain has TRBV12-3 or TRBV12-4 and TRBJ1-1; the D is unclear. This CDR3 spans 13 amino acids. V shed 6 bases and J shed 8 bases, with 16 bases lying between them.